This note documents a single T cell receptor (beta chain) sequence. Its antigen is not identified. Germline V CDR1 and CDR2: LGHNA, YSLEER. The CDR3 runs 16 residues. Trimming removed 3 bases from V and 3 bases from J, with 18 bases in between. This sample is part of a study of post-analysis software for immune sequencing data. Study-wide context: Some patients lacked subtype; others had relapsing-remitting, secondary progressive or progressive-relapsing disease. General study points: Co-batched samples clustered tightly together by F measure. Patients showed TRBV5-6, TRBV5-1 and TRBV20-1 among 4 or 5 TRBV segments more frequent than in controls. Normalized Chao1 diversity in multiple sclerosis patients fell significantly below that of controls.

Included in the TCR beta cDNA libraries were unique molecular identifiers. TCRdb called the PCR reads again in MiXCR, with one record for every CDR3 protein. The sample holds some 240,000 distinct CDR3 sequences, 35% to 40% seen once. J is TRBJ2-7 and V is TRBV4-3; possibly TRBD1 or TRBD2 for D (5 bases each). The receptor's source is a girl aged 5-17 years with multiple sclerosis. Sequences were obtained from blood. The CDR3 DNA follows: TGCGCCAGCAGCCAGTCCACAGAGGGGACCTGCTACGAGCAGTACTTC. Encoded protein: CASSQSTEGTCYEQYF.